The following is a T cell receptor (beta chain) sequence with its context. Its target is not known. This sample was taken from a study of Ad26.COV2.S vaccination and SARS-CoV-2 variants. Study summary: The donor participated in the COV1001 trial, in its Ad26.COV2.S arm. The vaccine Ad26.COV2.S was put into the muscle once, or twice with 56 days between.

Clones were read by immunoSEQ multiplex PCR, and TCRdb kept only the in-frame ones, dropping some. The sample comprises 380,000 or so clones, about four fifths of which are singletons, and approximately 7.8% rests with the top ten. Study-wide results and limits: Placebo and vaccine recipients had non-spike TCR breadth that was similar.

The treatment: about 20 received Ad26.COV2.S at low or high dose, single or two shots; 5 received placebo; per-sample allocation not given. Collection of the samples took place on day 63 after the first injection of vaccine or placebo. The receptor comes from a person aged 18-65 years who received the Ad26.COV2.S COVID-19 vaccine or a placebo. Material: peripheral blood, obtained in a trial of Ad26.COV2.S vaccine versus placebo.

The CDR3 DNA follows: TGTGCCACCAGCAGAGTTCCATCCGGGCCCCTCCACTTT. The encoded protein is CATSRVPSGPLHF. The rearrangement uses TRBV15 and TRBJ1-6, with D unclear. CDR1 is LNHNV, CDR2 YYDKDF, per germline (reference sequence). The CDR3 runs 13 residues. V was pared by 1 base and J by 13 bases, with 11 bases between.